The rows below give T cell receptor beta chains drawn from one sample of a study of cytomegalovirus exposure and HLA in healthy donors. Profiling relied on immunoSEQ multiplex PCR, and the TCRdb table lists in-frame clones only, not all of them. The sample has about 280,000 clones, 86% seen once. The sample comprised PBMCs. The receptors here all came from a woman under 30 in good health and CMV-seronegative. Each CDR3 is given with its conserved first and last residue. The D gene is left open where the match is weak. Not every row has a clone size; where given, it reads once, few, many or a size class.

j_call d_call clone_size v_call cdr3_aa cdr3_nt
TRBJ2-2 TRBD2 . TRBV7-8 CASSLGTRQSGELFF TGTGCCAGCAGCTTAGGGACTAGACAAAGCGGGGAGCTGTTTTTT
TRBJ2-5 . . TRBV5-6 CASSPADTETQYF TGTGCCAGCAGTCCAGCGGATACGGAGACCCAGTACTTC
TRBJ1-1 TRBD1 once TRBV19 CASSKTGGRNLNTEAFF TGTGCCAGTAGTAAAACAGGGGGCCGGAATCTGAACACTGAAGCTTTCTTT
TRBJ2-7 TRBD2 . TRBV14 CASSLGTSLYEQYF TGTGCCAGCTCGCTCGGGACTAGCCTCTACGAGCAGTACTTC
TRBJ2-1 TRBD2 . TRBV10-3 CAISDSGGAYNEQFF TGTGCCATCAGTGATAGCGGGGGGGCTTACAATGAGCAGTTCTTC
TRBJ2-1 TRBD2 few TRBV20-1 CSASREDEQFF TGCAGTGCCAGCCGGGAGGATGAGCAGTTCTTC
TRBJ2-7 . . TRBV7-9 CASSPGQDEQYF TGTGCCAGCAGTCCCGGACAAGACGAGCAGTACTTC
TRBJ2-1 TRBD2 . TRBV30 CACPPGPLAGGGVSYNEQFF TGTGCCTGCCCTCCTGGTCCGCTAGCGGGAGGGGGCGTCTCCTACAATGAGCAGTTCTTC
TRBJ2-7 . . TRBV10-3 CATRLSYEQYF TGTGCCACCCGACTTTCGTACGAGCAGTACTTC
TRBJ2-2 TRBD1 . TRBV27 CASRGMRGQGSGELFF TGTGCCAGCAGGGGAATGAGGGGGCAAGGTTCCGGGGAGCTGTTTTTT
TRBJ2-5 . . TRBV4-3 CASSPRERETQYF TGCGCCAGCAGCCCACGCGAGAGAGAGACCCAGTACTTC
TRBJ1-2 TRBD1 . TRBV19 CASGQTGVYYGYTF TGTGCCAGTGGACAGACAGGGGTCTACTATGGCTACACCTTC
TRBJ2-1 . once TRBV25-1 CASSELSNNEQFF TGTGCCAGCAGTGAATTGAGTAACAATGAGCAGTTCTTC
TRBJ2-1 . once TRBV5-1 CASSLERANNEQFF TGCGCCAGCAGTCTGGAGAGGGCCAACAATGAGCAGTTCTTC
TRBJ2-2 . . TRBV25-1 CASSEWGRETGELFF TGTGCCAGCAGTGAATGGGGCAGGGAAACCGGGGAGCTGTTTTTT
TRBJ2-3 . . TRBV2 CASSSLGTDTQYF TGTGCCAGCAGTAGCCTTGGCACAGATACGCAGTATTTT
TRBJ2-7 . . TRBV6-5 CASSYDNAAHEQYF TGTGCCAGCAGTTACGACAACGCAGCCCACGAGCAGTACTTC
TRBJ2-7 TRBD1 . TRBV7-9 CASSLVHQGRGTYEQYF TGTGCCAGCAGCTTAGTACATCAGGGCAGGGGGACCTACGAGCAGTACTTC
TRBJ2-5 . few TRBV11-3 CASSLPSGTEETQYF TGTGCCAGCAGCTTGCCGAGCGGAACGGAAGAGACCCAGTACTTC
TRBJ2-7 TRBD1 . TRBV7-8 CASSLGLGQGLDEQYF TGTGCCAGCAGCTTGGGACTGGGACAGGGCCTCGACGAGCAGTACTTC
TRBJ1-5 . many TRBV19 CASTEGGRGNQPQHF TGTGCCAGTACCGAAGGGGGACGGGGCAATCAGCCCCAGCATTTT
TRBJ1-5 TRBD1 few TRBV30 CAWSVGMDRGRQPQHF TGTGCCTGGAGTGTGGGTATGGACAGGGGACGTCAGCCCCAGCATTTT
TRBJ2-5 . once TRBV6-5 CASSYIGGGETQYF TGTGCCAGCAGTTACATCGGGGGTGGGGAGACCCAGTACTTC
TRBJ2-3 . once TRBV21-1 CASSPMITSGPSTDTQYF TGTGCCAGCAGCCCTATGATAACTAGCGGCCCTAGCACAGATACGCAGTATTTT
TRBJ1-5 . . TRBV19 CASSQGQLSLAGQPQHF TGTGCCAGTAGTCAGGGGCAGCTTTCCCTCGCAGGTCAGCCCCAGCATTTT
TRBJ2-7 . . TRBV27 CASSADFYEQYF TGTGCCAGCAGTGCAGACTTCTACGAGCAGTACTTC
TRBJ2-7 . . TRBV4-3 CASSQEHGTFLYEQYF TGCGCCAGCAGCCAAGAGCATGGGACTTTCCTTTACGAGCAGTACTTC
TRBJ1-1 TRBD1 . TRBV11-2 CASSLAGQLNTEAFF TGTGCCAGCAGCTTAGCGGGACAGTTGAACACTGAAGCTTTCTTT
TRBJ2-7 TRBD1 . TRBV9 CASSARDRSFSYEQYF TGTGCCAGCAGCGCAAGGGACAGGAGCTTCTCCTACGAGCAGTACTTC
TRBJ1-2 . few TRBV6-5 CASSYAPGQSYGYTF TGTGCCAGCAGTTACGCGCCCGGACAGTCCTATGGCTACACCTTC
TRBJ2-7 . few TRBV2 CASSELDEQYF TGTGCCAGCAGTGAACTAGACGAGCAGTACTTC
TRBJ2-2 TRBD2 once TRBV5-6 CASSSTSEYTGELFF TGTGCCAGCAGCTCAACTAGCGAATACACCGGGGAGCTGTTTTTT
TRBJ2-3 . . TRBV7-2 CASIRTSTSSLSTDTQYF TGTGCCAGCATTCGAACAAGTACTAGCTCATTGAGCACAGATACGCAGTATTTT
TRBJ2-1 . . TRBV6-4 CARHISGGYNEQFF TGTGCCAGACACATCAGCGGAGGGTACAATGAGCAGTTCTTC
TRBJ1-2 . . TRBV4-3 CASSQDHDSANYGYTF TGCGCCAGCAGCCAAGATCATGACTCGGCTAACTATGGCTACACCTTC
TRBJ1-1 . . TRBV4-3 CASSQDLSMNTEAFF TGCGCCAGCAGCCAAGATCTGTCTATGAACACTGAAGCTTTCTTT
TRBJ1-4 . . TRBV7-2 CASSLRQGGEKLFF TGTGCCAGCAGCTTAAGGCAGGGAGGTGAAAAACTGTTTTTT
TRBJ2-7 TRBD2 . TRBV13 CASSLGSSGGNEQYF TGTGCCAGCAGCTTAGGGTCTAGCGGGGGTAACGAGCAGTACTTC
TRBJ1-1 . . TRBV6-5 CASSYLDTDTEAFF TGTGCCAGCAGTTACTTAGACACCGACACTGAAGCTTTCTTT
TRBJ1-5 TRBD1 once TRBV6-5 CASSYRDRAKGQPQHF TGTGCCAGCAGTTACCGGGACAGGGCGAAGGGACAGCCCCAGCATTTT
TRBJ1-5 TRBD1 . TRBV6-1 CASRARQGSNQPQHF TGTGCCAGCCGAGCAAGACAGGGTAGCAATCAGCCCCAGCATTTT
TRBJ2-5 TRBD2 . TRBV9 CASSVAGGRGETQYF TGTGCCAGCAGCGTAGCGGGCGGGAGAGGGGAGACCCAGTACTTC